This T cell receptor (beta chain) was found in a study of coeliac disease. Germline V CDR1 and CDR2: MNHNS, SASEGT. J lost 4 bases, V lost 3 bases, and 8 bases had no gene match. This CDR3 is built from 16 residues. Clones were read by immunoSEQ multiplex PCR, and TCRdb kept only the in-frame ones, dropping some. The profile shows a few hundred clones, 70% to 85% of them singletons. The origin of this receptor is a human donor without celiac disease. What was sequenced was intraepithelial lymphocytes from the gut. The chain links TRBV6-1 to TRBJ2-2, with TRBD1 identical over 7 bases. The CDR3 DNA is TGTGCCAGCAGTGACTTCATGGCAGGGGGCACCGGGGAGCTGTTTTTT. As protein: CASSDFMAGGTGELFF.